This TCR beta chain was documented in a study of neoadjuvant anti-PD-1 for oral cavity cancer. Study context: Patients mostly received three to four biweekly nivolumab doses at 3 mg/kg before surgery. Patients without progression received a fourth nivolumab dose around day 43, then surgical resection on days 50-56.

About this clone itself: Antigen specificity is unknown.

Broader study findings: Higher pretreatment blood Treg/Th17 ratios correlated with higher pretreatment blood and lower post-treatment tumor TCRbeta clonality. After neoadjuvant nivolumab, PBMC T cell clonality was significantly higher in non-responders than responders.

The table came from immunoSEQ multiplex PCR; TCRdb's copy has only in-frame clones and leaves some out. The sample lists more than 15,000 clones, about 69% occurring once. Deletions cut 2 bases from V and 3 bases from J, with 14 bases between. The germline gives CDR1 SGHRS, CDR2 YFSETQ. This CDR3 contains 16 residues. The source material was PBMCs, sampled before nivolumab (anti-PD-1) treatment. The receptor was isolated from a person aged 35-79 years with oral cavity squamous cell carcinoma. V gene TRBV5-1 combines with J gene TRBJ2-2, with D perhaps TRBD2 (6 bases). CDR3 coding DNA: TGCGCCAGCAGCTTACCGGGACTCATATACACCGGGGAGCTGTTTTTT. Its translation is CASSLPGLIYTGELFF.